The T cell receptor (beta chain) under discussion was sequenced for a study of blood T cells in healthy people across ages (dated by TCRdb to about 2015). Study-level background: In model experiments, roughly one uniquely barcoded TCR beta cDNA molecule per two T cells was captured by template switching. Using the same blood draw, the study looked at two additional independent replicas of 1 million unique cDNA reads for two donors, one aged 18 to 29 and the other aged 80 or older. Four age groups were formed from the donors: young (average around 15 years), middle-aged (approximately 39), aged (about 62) and long-lived (about 80). To track age-related changes in TCR beta repertoire diversity, the study relied on deep sequencing normalized with unique cDNA molecular identifiers. Donors of different ages were randomly distributed across sequencing lanes to avoid experimental bias.

A word on this clonotype: This receptor's antigen is unknown. Base qualities are not recorded, but no much larger clone differs from it by a single base.

The protocol used for the library was 5' RACE. Sequenced on an Illumina HiSeq 2500. A second PCR of about 7 to 12 cycles was run with a J-beta primer mix and a sample-barcoded 5' primer. A template-switch 5' adaptor carrying 12 random nucleotides introduced a unique molecular identifier onto each TCR beta cDNA molecule. Each sample yielded at least 2.5 million CDR3-containing paired-end reads. First-strand cDNA synthesis was performed from all RNA using the Mint cDNA synthesis kit, with priming by a TRBC-specific oligonucleotide. Following uracil-DNA glycosylase treatment, all cDNA underwent a first 18-cycle PCR with the universal primers M1SS and BC2_uni_R. Processing in the source paper ran as follows. For normalization, 1 million high-quality reads, each with a distinct molecular identifier, were randomly selected from each sample. Reads sharing molecular identifiers were discarded rather than binned into consensus sequences. MiTCR, set to a Q25 quality threshold and the strictest error-elimination algorithm, was used for CDR3 identification, clonotype clustering and error correction. A nonparametric unseen species model with Euler transformation was used to estimate a lower bound on total TCR beta diversity. In-frame beta chains were kept once TCRdb had trimmed the public reads at Q25 with fastp and called clones with MiXCR. Duplicate CDR3 protein sequences are folded into a single record with the most common DNA and genes. V and J calls and clone size were set by TCRdb, not the authors. This sample has about 1,800,000 distinct CDR3 sequences in its table, and 28% of those were observed once. The ten most abundant clones make up 7.7% of the sample.

The full study reports these points: As age increased, observed TCR beta diversity per million T cells dropped in a roughly linear way, and a significant reduction was already evident by age 40. Because the CMV infection status of the donors was unknown, age-related changes in expanded clonotypes may potentially have been confounded. Since profiling was done on bulk unsorted PBMCs, naive and antigen-experienced compartments could not be conclusively compared. Compared with the aged group, the long-lived group had more naive CD4+ T cells, fewer expanded clones and increased TCR diversity, suggesting age selection. A strong correlation was found between observed TCR beta diversity and the percentage of naive T cells measured by flow cytometry. Estimates of total diversity based on one million sequenced T cells were regarded as lower bounds and as underestimates.

The roughly 39 donors, aged about 6 to 100 years, were systemically healthy Caucasian individuals from Russia. Each donor gave ten milliliters of peripheral blood, collected into EDTA-treated Vacutainer tubes. PBMCs were isolated by Ficoll-Paque density-gradient centrifugation, with at least 6 million obtained per sample. Total RNA, at least 5.5 micrograms per sample, was extracted from PBMCs with Trizol reagent. For every donor, flow cytometry on a PBMC aliquot measured the percentage of naive CD45RAhigh/CD27high T cells. From the cysteine up to the phenylalanine, the CDR3 has a length of 14 residues. Only the CDR3 DNA is retained, 42 bases long and in frame from the first base. V is pared back by 7 bases and J by 13 bases, with 23 bases lying between the germline termini. For CDR1 and CDR2, the germline V gene lists SNHLY and FYNNEI.

The TCR was taken from a woman in her twenties or thirties in good health. The rearrangement combines TRBV2 with TRBJ2-4; 7 matching bases give a weak D call of TRBD2. Sample: blood. CDR3 loop: CASMFEGGGDEQYF. The nucleotides read TGTGCCAGCATGTTTGAGGGGGGGGGCGATGAGCAGTACTTC. Supplemented by the reference TRBV2 and TRBJ2-4 proteins around the CDR3, the complete variable domain is EPEVTQTPSHQVTQMGQEVILRCVPISNHLYFYWYRQILGQKVEFLVSFYNNEISEKSEIFDDQFSVERPDGSNFTLKIRSTKLEDSAMYFCASMFEGGGDEQYFGAGTRLSVL.